A selection of T cell receptor beta chains follows, all from one sample in a study of T cells after yellow fever vaccination. TCRdb processed the 5' RACE reads anew with MiXCR; each CDR3 protein has one entry. The sample shows 78,000 or so distinct CDR3 sequences, 7.3% of them seen only once. The source material was CD8+ T cells sorted from PBMCs, sampled more than 8 days after the first yellow fever vaccination. These receptors originate from a young man who received the YFV17D yellow fever vaccine. The CDR3 runs from the conserved cysteine through the conserved F or W. D genes are given only for firm matches. Rows may omit the clone size; those that give it use once, few, many or a size class.

>many|TRBV12-3/TRBV12-4|-|TRBJ2-7
CASSLARTEQYF
TGTGCCAGCAGCCTCGCGCGCACGGAGCAGTACTTC
>-|TRBV15|-|TRBJ2-2
CATSRDWLAENTGELFF
TGTGCCACCAGCAGAGATTGGCTAGCAGAGAACACCGGGGAGCTGTTTTTT
>-|TRBV4-3|-|TRBJ1-2
CASSQDHQGGPYGYTF
TGCGCCAGCAGCCAAGATCATCAAGGGGGGCCCTATGGCTACACCTTC
>many|TRBV6-2/TRBV6-3|TRBD2|TRBJ2-4
CASSFRDYPHF
TGTGCCAGCAGTTTCCGGGACTATCCCCACTTC
>few|TRBV27|TRBD2|TRBJ2-3
CASSLDSGGNTQYF
TGTGCCAGCAGTTTGGATAGCGGGGGGAATACGCAGTATTTT
>many|TRBV6-5|TRBD1|TRBJ2-5
CASSYSTGGGKTQYF
TGTGCCAGCAGTTACTCGACAGGGGGCGGGAAGACCCAGTACTTC
>few|TRBV4-2|TRBD2|TRBJ2-4
CASSQDPERGAPLDIQYF
TGTGCCAGCAGCCAAGATCCGGAGCGGGGGGCCCCTTTGGACATTCAGTACTTC
>many|TRBV6-1|TRBD1|TRBJ1-2
CASSETGATNYGYTF
TGTGCCAGCAGTGAGACAGGGGCAACTAACTATGGCTACACCTTC
>many|TRBV27|-|TRBJ2-7
CASSTKDGQPSYEQYF
TGTGCCAGCAGCACTAAGGACGGACAGCCATCCTACGAGCAGTACTTC
>many|TRBV6-2/TRBV6-3|-|TRBJ2-3
CASSYSGKAQYF
TGTGCCAGCAGTTACTCGGGGAAGGCGCAGTATTTT
>-|TRBV6-1|-|TRBJ1-1
CASSEREKTEAFF
TGTGCCAGCAGTGAACGGGAAAAGACTGAAGCTTTCTTT
>many|TRBV29-1|TRBD2|TRBJ2-3
CSVYGGGTTDTQYF
TGCAGCGTTTATGGCGGGGGGACCACAGATACGCAGTATTTT
>-|TRBV7-9|-|TRBJ2-5
CASSLVLSRETQYF
TGTGCCAGCAGCTTAGTCCTGTCGCGGGAGACCCAGTACTTC